A selection of T cell receptor beta chains follows, all from one sample in a study of shared clonotypes between healthy human individuals. Profiled with immunoSEQ multiplex PCR; TCRdb holds only in-frame clones, not every one. The sample holds about 1.5 million clones, around 97% seen once. The material sequenced was naive CD4+ T cells sorted from blood. The origin of the receptors is a man aged 30 to 39 in good health. Each CDR3 is given with its conserved first and last residue. Fields, in order: J gene, clone size, V gene, CDR3 length, D gene, CDR3 DNA, CDR3 protein. D genes are given only for firm matches. Only part of the rows carry a size: once, few, many, or a class if the clone is expanded.

>TRBJ2-3|once|TRBV5-1|16|TRBD2
TGCGCCAGCAGCCCCTTATGGACTAGCGGGAGTGATACGCAGTATTTT
CASSPLWTSGSDTQYF
>TRBJ1-3|.|TRBV5-6|14|.
TGTGCCAGCAGCTTGGTATCAGAAGGAAACACCATATATTTT
CASSLVSEGNTIYF
>TRBJ2-3|once|TRBV28|13|.
TGTGCCAGCAGCGACCGTTTCACAGATACGCAGTATTTT
CASSDRFTDTQYF
>TRBJ1-5|few|TRBV6-5|15|.
TGTGCCAGCAGTTACGGACGGGGGAGCAATCAGCCCCAGCATTTT
CASSYGRGSNQPQHF
>TRBJ2-5|.|TRBV2|15|TRBD1
TGTGCCAGCAGTGGAAAAGGGACAGCACAAGAGACCCAGTACTTC
CASSGKGTAQETQYF
>TRBJ2-1|.|TRBV15|15|.
TGTGCCACCAGCAGAGAACGACTGGGAGCCAATGAGCAGTTCTTC
CATSRERLGANEQFF
>TRBJ2-6|.|TRBV5-6|15|.
TGTGCCAGCAGCTTGGGACGCTCTGGGGCCAACGTCCTGACTTTC
CASSLGRSGANVLTF
>TRBJ2-2|once|TRBV6-6|15|TRBD2
TGTGCCAGCAGTAGAGCGGGACCGAACACCGGGGAGCTGTTTTTT
CASSRAGPNTGELFF
>TRBJ2-3|.|TRBV25-1|11|.
TGTGCCAGCAGTGCCCTGAGAACGCAGTATTTT
CASSALRTQYF
>TRBJ1-3|.|TRBV30|14|TRBD1
TGTGCCCGGTTGGACAGGGCCTTTGGAAACACCATATATTTT
CARLDRAFGNTIYF
>TRBJ1-4|.|TRBV14|18|TRBD1
TGTGCCAGCAGCCACCGCCGGGACAGGGGAATAACTAATGAAAAACTGTTTTTT
CASSHRRDRGITNEKLFF
>TRBJ2-2|once|TRBV28|14|TRBD1
TGTGCCAGCTGGGACAGGGCGAACACCGGGGAGCTGTTTTTT
CASWDRANTGELFF
>TRBJ2-7|once|TRBV28|13|.
TGTGCCAGCAGTTTCGAGCGGCGCTACGAGCAGTACTTC
CASSFERRYEQYF
>TRBJ2-3|once|TRBV19|15|TRBD2
TGTGCCAGTAGTTTACTAGCGGCTGTCACAGATACGCAGTATTTT
CASSLLAAVTDTQYF
>TRBJ1-2|.|TRBV29-1|14|TRBD1
TGCAGCGTTGTGTCTAGTAGGAGGGGGCCTGGCTACACCTTC
CSVVSSRRGPGYTF
>TRBJ2-4|.|TRBV18|15|TRBD2
TGTGCCAGCTCACCATTCAGGGAGGGAATATACATTCAGTACTTC
CASSPFREGIYIQYF
>TRBJ1-4|.|TRBV4-1|16|.
TGCGCCAGCAGCCAGGCCAGGGGTGCAACTAATGAAAAACTGTTTTTT
CASSQARGATNEKLFF
>TRBJ1-1|.|TRBV6-5|14|TRBD1
TGTGCCAGCAGTTACTTGAGGGGACAGACAAAAGCTTTCTTT
CASSYLRGQTKAFF
>TRBJ2-5|.|TRBV7-9|17|TRBD1
TGTGCCAGCACCCGAACAGGGGCGGTGGGGTACCAAGAGACCCAGTACTTC
CASTRTGAVGYQETQYF
>TRBJ2-1|.|TRBV5-1|18|TRBD2
TGCGCCAGCAGCTTGGGGGTTCTAGCGGGAGCCTACTACAATGAGCAGTTCTTC
CASSLGVLAGAYYNEQFF
>TRBJ2-1|.|TRBV7-6|19|TRBD2
TGTGCCAGCAGCTTAGGAGTACGGGGGGGACTAGCGGCCGTAAATGAGCAGTTCTTC
CASSLGVRGGLAAVNEQFF
>TRBJ1-2|.|TRBV27|15|.
TGTGCCAGCAGTTTAGCAGGGACCCTTAACTATGGCTACACCTTC
CASSLAGTLNYGYTF
>TRBJ1-1|.|TRBV18|16|.
TGTGCCAGCTCACCGAATCCACAACCCCGGAACACTGAAGCTTTCTTT
CASSPNPQPRNTEAFF
>TRBJ1-5|.|TRBV28|12|.
TGTGCCAGCCGTATAAGCAATCAGCCCCAGCATTTT
CASRISNQPQHF
>TRBJ2-3|.|TRBV6-5|15|TRBD1
TGTGCCAGCAGTCGGTGGGGGACAGGGACAGATACGCAGTATTTT
CASSRWGTGTDTQYF
>TRBJ2-3|.|TRBV5-4|12|.
TGTGCCAGCAGCTACCCAAGAGATACGCAGTATTTT
CASSYPRDTQYF
>TRBJ1-2|.|TRBV5-1|14|.
TGCGCCAGCAGCTTCGGGACGGTTAACTATGGCTACACCTTC
CASSFGTVNYGYTF
>TRBJ2-7|.|TRBV6-1|8|.
TGTGCCGTTGACGAGCAGTACTTC
CAVDEQYF
>TRBJ2-7|.|TRBV5-1|16|.
TGCGCCAGCAGCTTCTCTGGGAGTCCGCTTGTCTACGAGCAGTACTTC
CASSFSGSPLVYEQYF
>TRBJ2-3|.|TRBV9|14|.
TGTGCCAGCAGCGACTTAGCGGGCACAGATACGCAGTATTTT
CASSDLAGTDTQYF
>TRBJ1-1|.|TRBV19|14|TRBD1
TGTGCCAGCACTGTCTCTCCGGGACAGGGTGAAGCTTTCTTT
CASTVSPGQGEAFF
>TRBJ1-1|.|TRBV2|15|.
TGTGCCAGCAGGCTGACAGATAACATGAACACTGAAGCTTTCTTT
CASRLTDNMNTEAFF
>TRBJ2-3|.|TRBV29-1|13|TRBD2
TGCAGCGTTGACGGGGGAGGGACAGATACGCAGTATTTT
CSVDGGGTDTQYF
>TRBJ2-1|.|TRBV6-4|15|TRBD2
TGTGCCAGCAGTGCCAGCGGGAGCACCTACAATGAGCAGTTCTTC
CASSASGSTYNEQFF
>TRBJ1-5|.|TRBV29-1|13|TRBD1
TGCAGCGTTGGGGGACAGACTAATCAGCCCCAGCATTTT
CSVGGQTNQPQHF
>TRBJ2-7|.|TRBV6-4|11|TRBD2
TGTGCCAGCGGAACACTAGCGGGAGAGTACTTC
CASGTLAGEYF
>TRBJ2-2|.|TRBV9|15|.
TGTGCCAGCAGCGTAGTACCTGAGGGCACCGGGGAGCTGTTTTTT
CASSVVPEGTGELFF
>TRBJ2-2|few|TRBV6-5|13|.
TGTGCCAGTAGCAGCCCCTCGATCGGGGAGCTGTTTTTT
CASSSPSIGELFF
>TRBJ1-2|.|TRBV10-3|14|.
TGTGCCATCAGTGAGAGGAGGGGGGAGGATGGCTACACCTTC
CAISERRGEDGYTF
>TRBJ2-1|.|TRBV29-1|16|TRBD2
TGCAGCGCGGGACTAGCGGGAGGGAAGGGGTACAATGAGCAGTTCTTC
CSAGLAGGKGYNEQFF
>TRBJ1-3|few|TRBV7-9|14|TRBD1
TGTGCCAGCAGCTCAGGACAGGAGAGAAACACCATATATTTT
CASSSGQERNTIYF
>TRBJ1-5|.|TRBV2|19|.
TGTGCCAGCAGTGAACCCCCGGGGTTTCTTTTGGCCGGCAATCAGCCCCAGCATTTT
CASSEPPGFLLAGNQPQHF
>TRBJ2-1|.|TRBV18|18|.
TGTGCCAGCTCACCCAAACAGTCCGGGACGTCCTCCTACAATGAGCAGTTCTTC
CASSPKQSGTSSYNEQFF
>TRBJ1-1|.|TRBV28|13|.
TGTGCCAGCATCGGGGTGATGAACACTGAAGCTTTCTTT
CASIGVMNTEAFF
>TRBJ2-7|.|TRBV7-2|14|.
TGTGCCAGCAGCTTAGCAGGGGGCTCCTACGAGCAGTACTTC
CASSLAGGSYEQYF
>TRBJ2-1|.|TRBV9|15|TRBD2
TGTGCCAGCAGCGAACGACTAGCGGGGTACAATGAGCAGTTCTTC
CASSERLAGYNEQFF
>TRBJ1-1|.|TRBV7-6|13|.
TGTGCCAGCACCGCCCGTATGAACACTGAAGCTTTCTTT
CASTARMNTEAFF
>TRBJ2-6|.|TRBV6-5|15|.
TGTGCCAGCAGCGCCACGATTACTGGGGCCAACGTCCTGACTTTC
CASSATITGANVLTF
>TRBJ2-7|.|TRBV6-1|14|.
TGTGCCAGCAGTTTGGACAGTTTCGACTACGAGCAGTACTTC
CASSLDSFDYEQYF
>TRBJ2-1|.|TRBV5-1|13|.
TGCGCCAGCAGCTTGGCCCAAGGGACTGAGCAGTTCTTC
CASSLAQGTEQFF
>TRBJ2-7|.|TRBV28|14|.
TGTGCCAGCAGTCAAAGCGGCTTCGACTACGAGCAGTACTTC
CASSQSGFDYEQYF
>TRBJ2-2|.|TRBV2|13|.
TGTGCCAGCAAGAGAGGGAACACCGGGGAGCTGTTTTTT
CASKRGNTGELFF
>TRBJ2-1|.|TRBV7-9|15|TRBD2
TGTGCCAGCAGCGCCGGGACTAGCGGAATCAATGAGCAGTTCTTC
CASSAGTSGINEQFF
>TRBJ2-2|once|TRBV18|17|TRBD1
TGTGCCAGCTCACCAATCGCGGGACAGGGAAGTTCCGGGGAGCTGTTTTTT
CASSPIAGQGSSGELFF
>TRBJ1-2|.|TRBV4-1|14|.
TGCGCCAGCAGCCAAGACACGGTATTGGGTGGCTACACCTTC
CASSQDTVLGGYTF
>TRBJ2-1|.|TRBV19|16|.
TGTGCCAGTGGAAGGAGGGTTGCAGTAAATTACAATGAGCAGTTCTTC
CASGRRVAVNYNEQFF
>TRBJ1-1|.|TRBV23-1|10|.
TGCGCCATCCCCGTCGGCAGAGCTTTCTTT
CAIPVGRAFF
>TRBJ2-3|once|TRBV25-1|12|TRBD1
TGTGCCAGCAGCGGACAGGTGGATACGCAGTATTTT
CASSGQVDTQYF
>TRBJ2-2|.|TRBV9|13|.
TGTGCCAGCAGCGTAGAAGTAACCGGGGAGCTGTTTTTT
CASSVEVTGELFF
>TRBJ2-1|.|TRBV5-1|20|.
TGCGCCAGCAGCTTGCTCGGAAGCACTCAGGGGAGCCCACTTTACAATGAGCAGTTCTTC
CASSLLGSTQGSPLYNEQFF